A selection of T cell receptor beta chains follows, all from one sample in a study of CD4 T cells in relation to SARS-CoV-2 and coronaviruses. Libraries were prepared by immunoSEQ multiplex PCR; TCRdb keeps only in-frame clonotypes and omits some of them. Here the sample spans about 60,000 clones, 92% being singletons. Sequencing input: naive CD4+ T cells from PBMCs. All receptors derive from an adult with COVID-19. Both conserved end residues are part of each CDR3. Fields, in order: J gene, V gene, clone size, D gene, CDR3 protein, CDR3 DNA. D genes are given only for firm matches. Clone size appears in some rows only: once, few, many, or a class for an expanded clone.

j_call: TRBJ2-1; v_call: TRBV5-1; clone_size: .; d_call: .; cdr3_aa: CASSRSGAGRSSYNEQFF; cdr3_nt: TGCGCCAGCAGTCGGAGTGGGGCGGGCCGAAGCTCCTACAATGAGCAGTTCTTC
j_call: TRBJ2-1; v_call: TRBV4-3; clone_size: once; d_call: .; cdr3_aa: CASSQGGRSVGEQFF; cdr3_nt: TGCGCCAGCAGCCAAGGAGGTAGAAGCGTAGGTGAGCAGTTCTTC
j_call: TRBJ2-1; v_call: TRBV2; clone_size: .; d_call: .; cdr3_aa: CASSEFGTGTKYNEQFF; cdr3_nt: TGTGCCAGCAGTGAATTCGGCACCGGGACAAAATACAATGAGCAGTTCTTC
j_call: TRBJ2-3; v_call: TRBV6-2/TRBV6-3; clone_size: .; d_call: .; cdr3_aa: CASSATVRDTQYF; cdr3_nt: TGTGCCAGCAGCGCAACCGTCCGGGATACGCAGTATTTT
j_call: TRBJ2-7; v_call: TRBV4-2; clone_size: .; d_call: .; cdr3_aa: CASSHLVAVENEQYF; cdr3_nt: TGTGCCAGCAGCCATTTAGTAGCGGTCGAAAACGAGCAGTACTTC
j_call: TRBJ2-7; v_call: TRBV5-4; clone_size: .; d_call: TRBD2; cdr3_aa: CASSSKQRDPYEQYF; cdr3_nt: TGTGCCAGCAGCTCAAAACAGCGGGATCCCTACGAGCAGTACTTC
j_call: TRBJ1-4; v_call: TRBV6-5; clone_size: .; d_call: TRBD1; cdr3_aa: CASSRKPGTVEKLFF; cdr3_nt: TGTGCCAGCAGTAGAAAGCCCGGGACAGTAGAAAAACTGTTTTTT
j_call: TRBJ2-7; v_call: TRBV11-2; clone_size: .; d_call: .; cdr3_aa: CASSLGQREQYF; cdr3_nt: TGTGCCAGCAGCTTAGGTCAAAGGGAGCAGTACTTC
j_call: TRBJ2-7; v_call: TRBV15; clone_size: .; d_call: .; cdr3_aa: CATSRDTWDRPTYEQYF; cdr3_nt: TGTGCCACCAGCAGAGATACTTGGGATAGACCTACCTACGAGCAGTACTTC
j_call: TRBJ2-5; v_call: TRBV13; clone_size: once; d_call: .; cdr3_aa: CASTQRQETQYF; cdr3_nt: TGTGCCAGCACTCAGAGACAAGAGACCCAGTACTTC
j_call: TRBJ2-2; v_call: TRBV2; clone_size: .; d_call: TRBD2; cdr3_aa: CASRGLAGPAGELFF; cdr3_nt: TGTGCCAGCCGGGGACTAGCGGGACCGGCCGGGGAGCTGTTTTTT
j_call: TRBJ2-1; v_call: TRBV6-2/TRBV6-3; clone_size: few; d_call: TRBD2; cdr3_aa: CASSYSSGSVDEQFF; cdr3_nt: TGTGCCAGCAGTTACTCCAGCGGGAGCGTCGATGAGCAGTTCTTC
j_call: TRBJ2-4; v_call: TRBV29-1; clone_size: .; d_call: .; cdr3_aa: CSVEWAEAKNIQYF; cdr3_nt: TGCAGCGTTGAATGGGCTGAGGCCAAAAACATTCAGTACTTC
j_call: TRBJ2-1; v_call: TRBV12-3/TRBV12-4; clone_size: .; d_call: TRBD1; cdr3_aa: CASSPIVGGEHLF; cdr3_nt: TGTGCCAGCAGTCCCATCGTAGGGGGCGAGCACCTCTTC
j_call: TRBJ2-5; v_call: TRBV7-7; clone_size: .; d_call: .; cdr3_aa: CASSPWRGEETQYF; cdr3_nt: TGTGCTAGCAGCCCGTGGAGGGGGGAAGAGACCCAGTACTTC
j_call: TRBJ2-7; v_call: TRBV18; clone_size: .; d_call: .; cdr3_aa: CASSPKTGPYEQYF; cdr3_nt: TGTGCCAGCTCACCAAAAACAGGGCCCTACGAGCAGTACTTC